This T cell receptor (beta chain) emerged from a study of vaccination and CD4 T cells after COVID-19. Cultured CD4+ T cell DNA was sequenced using the Oncomine TCR Beta short-read assay. From CD4+ T cells that had been cultured, genomic DNA was extracted. TCRdb reprocessed the PCR reads via MiXCR and lists one record per CDR3 protein. The sample shows fewer than 15,000 distinct CDR3 sequences, 20% to 25% of them seen only once. Study-wide findings and caveats: Spike mono-reactivity was found in 304 of the 307 vaccine-specific clones identified in convalescent patients.

Concerning this clonotype itself: The antigen remains unidentified.

Treatment reported: roughly 10-day PBMC culture with coronavirus spike peptide pools or control peptides (ViraFEST assay). Under the ViraFEST approach, antigen-specific T cells were expanded with peptide pools and TCRs subsequently sequenced. Looked up from germline, CDR1 is SEHNR and CDR2 is FQNEAQ (reference sequence). Trimming removed 5 bases from V and 4 bases from J, with 18 bases in between. This CDR3 is built from 15 residues. This TCR was sampled from a human donor who received a COVID-19 vaccine. The chain joins TRBV7-9 to TRBJ2-7; perhaps TRBD1 as D (6 bases). This sample comprised CD4+ T cells from blood, cultured in vitro, obtained before SARS-CoV-2 vaccination. The CDR3 coding sequence is TGTGCCAGCAGCCCCTCCGGGACAAAGAATTACGAGCAGTACTTC. Translating it yields CASSPSGTKNYEQYF.